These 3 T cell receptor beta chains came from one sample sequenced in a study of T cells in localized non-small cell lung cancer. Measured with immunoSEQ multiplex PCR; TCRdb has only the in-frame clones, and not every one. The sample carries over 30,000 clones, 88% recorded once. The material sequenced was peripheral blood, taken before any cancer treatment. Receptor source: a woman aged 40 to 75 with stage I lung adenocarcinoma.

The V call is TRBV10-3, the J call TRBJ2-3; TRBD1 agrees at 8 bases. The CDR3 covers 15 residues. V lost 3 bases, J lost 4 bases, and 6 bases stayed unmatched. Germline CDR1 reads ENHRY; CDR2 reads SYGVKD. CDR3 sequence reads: CAISDWQGAADTQYF. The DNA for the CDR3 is TGTGCCATCAGTGATTGGCAGGGGGCAGCAGATACGCAGTATTTT.

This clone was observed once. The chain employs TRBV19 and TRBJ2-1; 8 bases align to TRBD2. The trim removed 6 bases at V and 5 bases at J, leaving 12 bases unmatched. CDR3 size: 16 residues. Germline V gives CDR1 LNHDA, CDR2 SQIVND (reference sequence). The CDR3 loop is CASSPYPGLGNNEQFF. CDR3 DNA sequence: TGTGCCAGTAGCCCTTACCCGGGACTAGGAAACAATGAGCAGTTCTTC.

CDR3 protein: CASSEWVAGGEETQYF. The CDR3 coding sequence is TGTGCCAGCAGTGAATGGGTAGCGGGAGGGGAGGAGACCCAGTACTTC. J is TRBJ2-5 and V is TRBV2; the match to TRBD2 covers 11 bases. V lost 2 bases and J lost 5; bases outside the gene matches: 7. CDR1 and CDR2 (germline): SNHLY, FYNNEI. The length of the CDR3 is 16 residues.